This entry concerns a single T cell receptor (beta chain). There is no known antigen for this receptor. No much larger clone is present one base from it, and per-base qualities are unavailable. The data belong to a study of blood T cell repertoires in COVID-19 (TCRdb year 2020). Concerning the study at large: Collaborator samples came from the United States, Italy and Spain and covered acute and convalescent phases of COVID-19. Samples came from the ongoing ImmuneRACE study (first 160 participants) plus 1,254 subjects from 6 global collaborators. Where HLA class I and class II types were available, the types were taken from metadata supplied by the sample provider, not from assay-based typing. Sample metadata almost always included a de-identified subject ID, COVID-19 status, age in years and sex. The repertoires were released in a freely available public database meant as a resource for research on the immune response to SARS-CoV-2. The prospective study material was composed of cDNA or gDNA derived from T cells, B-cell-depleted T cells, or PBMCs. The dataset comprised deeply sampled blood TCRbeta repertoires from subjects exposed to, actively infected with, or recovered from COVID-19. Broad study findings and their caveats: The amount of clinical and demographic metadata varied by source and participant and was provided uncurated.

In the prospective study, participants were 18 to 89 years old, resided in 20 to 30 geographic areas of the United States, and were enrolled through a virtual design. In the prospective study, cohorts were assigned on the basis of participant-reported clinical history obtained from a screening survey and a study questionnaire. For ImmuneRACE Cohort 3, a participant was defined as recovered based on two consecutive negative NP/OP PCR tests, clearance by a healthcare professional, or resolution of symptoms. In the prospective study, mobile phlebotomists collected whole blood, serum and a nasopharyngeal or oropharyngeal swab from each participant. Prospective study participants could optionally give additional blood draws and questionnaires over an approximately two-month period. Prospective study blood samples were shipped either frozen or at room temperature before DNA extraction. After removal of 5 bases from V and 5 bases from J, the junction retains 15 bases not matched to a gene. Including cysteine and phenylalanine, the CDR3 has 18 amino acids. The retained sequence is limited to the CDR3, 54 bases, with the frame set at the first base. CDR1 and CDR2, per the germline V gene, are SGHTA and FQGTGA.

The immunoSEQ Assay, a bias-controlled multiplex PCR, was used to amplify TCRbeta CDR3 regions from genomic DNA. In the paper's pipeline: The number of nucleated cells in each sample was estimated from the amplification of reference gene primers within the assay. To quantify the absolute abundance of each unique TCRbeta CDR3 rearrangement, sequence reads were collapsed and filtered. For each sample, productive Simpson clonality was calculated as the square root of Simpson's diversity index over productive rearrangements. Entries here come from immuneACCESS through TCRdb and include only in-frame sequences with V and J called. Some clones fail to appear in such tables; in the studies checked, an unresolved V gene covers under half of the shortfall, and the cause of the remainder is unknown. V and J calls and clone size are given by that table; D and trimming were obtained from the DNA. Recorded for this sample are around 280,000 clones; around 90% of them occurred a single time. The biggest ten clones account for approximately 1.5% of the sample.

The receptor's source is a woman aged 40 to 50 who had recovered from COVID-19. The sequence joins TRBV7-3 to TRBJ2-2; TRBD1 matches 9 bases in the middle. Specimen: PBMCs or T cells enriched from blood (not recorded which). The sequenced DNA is TGTGCCAGCAGCGTTGGGACAGGGCAATTACTCGGGACCGGGGAGCTGTTTTTT. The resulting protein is CASSVGTGQLLGTGELFF. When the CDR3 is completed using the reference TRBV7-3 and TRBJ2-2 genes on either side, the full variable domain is GAGVSQTPSNKVTEKGKYVELRCDPISGHTALYWYRQSLGQGPEFLIYFQGTGAADDSGLPNDRFFAVRPEGSVSTLKIQRTERGDSAVYLCASSVGTGQLLGTGELFFGEGSRLTVL.